The 7 T cell receptor beta chains reported below all come from one sample, sequenced in a study of blood T cell repertoires in COVID-19. Clones were sequenced by immunoSEQ multiplex PCR, and TCRdb holds only the in-frame ones, with some missing. The table records some 300,000 clones, over 85% of them present only once. The sample comprised PBMCs or T cells enriched from blood (not recorded which). The source of these receptors is a woman in her 30s who had recovered from COVID-19.

The J gene is TRBJ2-3, the V gene TRBV5-1; 8 nucleotides line up with TRBD2. J was trimmed by 2 bases and V by 4 bases; bases with no gene match: 6. Germline CDR1 reads SGHRS; CDR2 reads YFSETQ. The CDR3 spans 15 residues. The CDR3: CASSESSGLTDTQYF. The CDR3 DNA follows: TGCGCCAGCAGCGAGTCTAGCGGGCTCACAGATACGCAGTATTTT.

The rearrangement joins TRBV4-2 to TRBJ2-3; maybe TRBD2 (6 bases). The CDR3 runs to 17 residues. Trimming stripped 0 bases from V and 2 bases from J, with 15 bases between. Germline V gene lookup returns CDR1 LGHNA and CDR2 YNFKEQ. The CDR3 DNA sequence: TGTGCCAGCAGCCAAGAGTTGCCCAGCGGGTTCACAGATACGCAGTATTTT. Encoded protein: CASSQELPSGFTDTQYF.

V usage is TRBV6-5 and J usage is TRBJ2-5; a possible D gene is TRBD2 (5 bases). This CDR3 comprises 15 residues. V was cut by 2 bases and J by 5 bases, with 15 bases left in between. Germline V lookup: CDR1 MNHEY, CDR2 SVGAGI. The CDR3 here is CASSYQRSGLETQYF. The CDR3 bases are TGTGCCAGCAGTTACCAGCGATCGGGATTGGAGACCCAGTACTTC.

This clone was detected once. This chain links TRBV2 with TRBJ2-3; tentative D call: TRBD2 (5 bases). The CDR3 length is 13 residues. Germline CDR1 and CDR2: SNHLY and FYNNEI. V was cut by 8 bases and J by 5 bases, with 14 bases left in between. Here the CDR3 reads CASGRTGGDTQYF. Written as DNA, the CDR3 is TGTGCCAGCGGGAGAACTGGAGGAGATACGCAGTATTTT. The full variable domain, completed using reference TRBV2 and TRBJ2-3, is EPEVTQTPSHQVTQMGQEVILRCVPISNHLYFYWYRQILGQKVEFLVSFYNNEISEKSEIFDDQFSVERPDGSNFTLKIRSTKLEDSAMYFCASGRTGGDTQYFGPGTRLTVL.

The chain couples TRBV30 to TRBJ1-5, with D possibly TRBD1 on 5 matching bases. CDR1 GTSNPN and CDR2 SVGIG come from the germline V gene (reference sequence). This CDR3 is built from 15 residues. V was cut by 3 bases and J by 4 bases, with 16 bases left in between. The CDR3 DNA follows: TGTGCCTGGAGCCGAGAGACAGTAGGGAATCAGCCCCAGCATTTT. This encodes CAWSRETVGNQPQHF.

With respect to this clone: The same CDR3 also results from other DNA sequences found in this sample. The rearrangement joins TRBV5-1 to TRBJ2-3; 7 bases align to TRBD2. The V and J ends lost 0 bases and 0 bases, in that order; junction bases with no gene match: 4. The germline gives CDR1 SGHRS, CDR2 YFSETQ. The CDR3 is 16 residues long. The CDR3 here is CASSLVASGSTDTQYF. In DNA, the CDR3 is TGCGCCAGCAGCTTGGTGGCTAGCGGAAGCACAGATACGCAGTATTTT.

The chain has TRBV5-1 and TRBJ1-6; 10 bases are shared with TRBD1. This CDR3 spans 15 amino acids. J lost 10 bases, V lost 3 bases, and 7 bases had no gene match. The germline gives CDR1 SGHRS, CDR2 YFSETQ. This chain's CDR3 is CASSSFGQGESPLHF. CDR3 in DNA: TGCGCCAGCAGCTCCTTTGGACAGGGGGAATCACCCCTCCACTTT.